The following is a T cell receptor (beta chain) sequence with its context. What this receptor recognizes is not known. No much larger clone exists at a distance of one base, and base qualities are not known. The data were obtained in a study of T cell responses to AZD1222 COVID-19 vaccine (TCRdb year 2021). For the wider study: TCR sequencing covered over 230 trial participants: around 210 given two doses of AZD1222 and 26 given two doses of MenACWY control vaccine. Trial participants were enrolled into age subgroups of 18-55, 56-69 and 70-plus years, which contained around 140, 26 and 57 TCR-sequenced participants, respectively.

The sample's time point label, decoded: about 28 days (+/-7) after the second vaccine dose. AZD1222 recipients whose second dose came at about 4 weeks and those whose second dose came at about 12 weeks were combined into one group, since spike-specific TCR depth and breadth did not differ between the two schedules. Vaccinee samples came from UK trials COV001 and COV002, including a single-blind randomized controlled phase 2/3 trial of AZD1222 (ChAdOx1 nCoV-19) in healthy adults. Trial participant PBMC samples were collected at day 0 and day 28 after the second dose for TCRbeta chain sequencing. The trim is 3 bases for V and 2 bases for J, with a gap of 7 bases between the germline ends. CDR1 and CDR2, looked up from the germline V gene, are MRHNA and SNTAGT. CDR3 length: 13 amino acids, cysteine to phenylalanine. The only DNA kept is the CDR3, 39 bases in frame from the first base. The CDR3 regions of human TCRbeta chains were subjected to immunosequencing. From the authors' description of their analysis: Repertoire TCRs were checked for matches against a reference library of SARS-CoV-2-specific TCRs that had been generated using the MIRA antigen-specificity platform. Breadth was defined as the fraction of unique TCRs that were SARS-CoV-2-associated, and depth was defined as the fraction of total T cells that were SARS-CoV-2-associated. Using the MIRA data, each spike-specific TCR was mapped to the spike region that the TCR reacts to and placed in a CD4 or CD8 class. Log10-transformed breadth and depth values were compared by one-way ANOVA with Sidak's multiple comparisons tests. What TCRdb holds here is the immuneACCESS table cut down to in-frame rearrangements. Part of the clones is not present; checked against another copy, under half of the missing clones reflect an unresolved V gene, and the others are unexplained. V, J and clone size were drawn from that table, and D and trimming were deduced from the DNA. Counted in this sample were 190,000 or so clones; approximately 93% of them appeared once. The ten largest clones capture more than 0.8% of the sample.

Beyond this particular receptor, the publication reports: Conclusions about previously exposed vaccinees are limited because only six or seven AZD1222 recipients were SARS-CoV-2 seropositive at baseline. Participants were mostly white British and included more females than males, and it was suggested by the authors that clonal diversity may have been underestimated. Epitopes outside the regions mutated in the B.1.351 and B.1.1.7 variants were reportedly recognized by nearly half of the unique spike-specific TCRs. Because no day 14 peak-response samples were available, repertoires were characterized only after the peak T cell response. The 56-69-year group was small, and its depth increase did not reach significance, likely because of low power. The whole spike protein was spanned by vaccine-associated CD4 TCRs, and dominant responses were seen in regions 160-218 and 743-854. Spike-specific TCR breadth and depth rose significantly after two AZD1222 doses compared with day 0 and with MenACWY recipients.

The origin of this receptor is an adult who received the AZD1222 COVID-19 vaccine. The rearranged chain carries TRBV6-4 and TRBJ1-1, with the D gene too uncertain to name. The sample was peripheral blood, taken 28 days after the second AZD1222 dose. In nucleotide form, the sequence is TGTGCCAGCAGTGAGCAGACCAACACTGAAGCTTTCTTT. Its translation is CASSEQTNTEAFF.